This T cell receptor beta chain is from a study of shared clonotypes between healthy human individuals. This CDR3 has 17 amino acids. Germline CDR1 reads SGHDT; CDR2 reads YYEEEE. Trimming shortened V by 5 bases and J by 1 base, and 18 bases separated the two germline ends. Clones were sequenced by immunoSEQ multiplex PCR, and TCRdb holds only the in-frame ones, with some missing. This sample has under 600,000 clones; roughly 98% occur once, and the top ten carry 0.3%. The naive CD8 fraction comprised CD45RO-negative cells positively selected for CCR7 and excluded terminally differentiated effector memory CD45RA+ cells. Points on this clone: The target antigen is unknown.

Study-wide points: Relative to their counterparts shared across all four donors, non-shared clonotypes exhibited diminished generation probabilities.

The chain combines TRBV5-6 with TRBJ1-4; D possibly corresponds to TRBD1 (5 bases). This sequence originates from a man aged 30 to 45 in good health. Sequencing was carried out using naive CD8+ T cells sorted from blood. The CDR3 DNA is TGTGCCAGCAGAAGACAGCCGACTGCTGGAACTAATGAAAAACTGTTTTTT. Encoded protein: CASRRQPTAGTNEKLFF. Full variable domain (rest looked up from reference TRBV5-6 and TRBJ1-4): DAGVTQSPTHLIKTRGQQVTLRCSPKSGHDTVSWYQQALGQGPQFIFQYYEEEERQRGNFPDRFSGHQFPNYSSELNVNALLLGDSALYLCASRRQPTAGTNEKLFFGSGTQLSVL.